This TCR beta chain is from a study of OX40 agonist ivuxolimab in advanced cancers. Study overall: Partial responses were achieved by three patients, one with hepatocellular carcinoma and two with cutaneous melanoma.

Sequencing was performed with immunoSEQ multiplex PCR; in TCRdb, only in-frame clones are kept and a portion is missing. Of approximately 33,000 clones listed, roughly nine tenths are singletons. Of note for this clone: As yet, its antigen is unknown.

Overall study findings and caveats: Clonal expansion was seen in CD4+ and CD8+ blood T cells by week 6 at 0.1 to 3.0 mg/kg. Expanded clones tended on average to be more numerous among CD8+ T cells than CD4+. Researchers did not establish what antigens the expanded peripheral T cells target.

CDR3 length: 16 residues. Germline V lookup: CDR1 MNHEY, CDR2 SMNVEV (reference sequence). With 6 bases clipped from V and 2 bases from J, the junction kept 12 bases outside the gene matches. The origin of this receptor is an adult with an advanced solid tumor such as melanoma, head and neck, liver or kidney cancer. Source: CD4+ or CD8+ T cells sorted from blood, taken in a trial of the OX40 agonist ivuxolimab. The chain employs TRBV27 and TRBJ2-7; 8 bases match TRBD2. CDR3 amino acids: CASSPSRTSIPYEQYF. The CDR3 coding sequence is TGTGCCAGCAGCCCGAGCCGGACTAGCATCCCCTACGAGCAGTACTTC.